This is a list of T cell receptor beta chains from one sample in a study of blood T cell repertoires in COVID-19. Profiled with immunoSEQ multiplex PCR; TCRdb holds only in-frame clones, not every one. The profile covers about 170,000 clones, with 85% appearing a single time and about 8.1% taken by the ten largest. The sequenced sample consisted of peripheral blood. These receptor sequences come from a woman of 80 years or more with COVID-19, enrolled during active disease. Both conserved end residues are trimmed from each CDR3. A D gene is named only where the DNA matches it firmly. Clone sizes are given selectively: once, few, many, or a class where the clone is expanded.

V gene: TRBV10-3; D gene: .; clone size: .; CDR3 protein: AIRKDSSNEKLF
V gene: TRBV18; D gene: .; clone size: .; CDR3 protein: ASSLAGGPQH
V gene: TRBV28; D gene: TRBD1; clone size: .; CDR3 protein: ASYGQAAGEQF
V gene: TRBV3-1/TRBV3-2; D gene: TRBD2; clone size: .; CDR3 protein: ASSLLAGANTGELF
V gene: TRBV15; D gene: .; clone size: .; CDR3 protein: ATSIGGQGKEKLF
V gene: TRBV15; D gene: .; clone size: .; CDR3 protein: ATSGRQQNTEAF
V gene: TRBV29-1; D gene: TRBD1; clone size: .; CDR3 protein: SVTGGQGQPQH
V gene: TRBV7-3; D gene: .; clone size: .; CDR3 protein: ASSLTANTEAF
V gene: TRBV19; D gene: TRBD1; clone size: .; CDR3 protein: ASSIGDRANSPLH
V gene: TRBV5-4; D gene: .; clone size: once; CDR3 protein: ASSLGGGPEAF
V gene: TRBV5-1; D gene: TRBD2; clone size: .; CDR3 protein: ATKTGGDTGELF
V gene: TRBV2; D gene: TRBD1; clone size: once; CDR3 protein: ASSNTGGSGNTIY
V gene: TRBV6-1; D gene: TRBD2; clone size: .; CDR3 protein: ASSEAPSPGLALYEQY
V gene: TRBV2; D gene: .; clone size: few; CDR3 protein: ASGLQTQY
V gene: TRBV10-2; D gene: TRBD1; clone size: .; CDR3 protein: ASSDTGERYEQY
V gene: TRBV2; D gene: TRBD1; clone size: .; CDR3 protein: ASRVGQGRARPLH
V gene: TRBV2; D gene: .; clone size: .; CDR3 protein: ASHGLTEAF
V gene: TRBV28; D gene: .; clone size: .; CDR3 protein: ASSERNNEQF
V gene: TRBV5-1; D gene: .; clone size: .; CDR3 protein: ASSLGRGNYLNTEAF
V gene: TRBV4-1; D gene: TRBD2; clone size: .; CDR3 protein: ASSSQPGAPSGGAYEQY
V gene: TRBV24-1; D gene: .; clone size: .; CDR3 protein: ATSDPNRAQGAF
V gene: TRBV19; D gene: .; clone size: .; CDR3 protein: ASSQTWSSYNSPLH
V gene: TRBV5-1; D gene: TRBD2; clone size: .; CDR3 protein: ASSPMGGGIQETQY
V gene: TRBV6-5; D gene: .; clone size: .; CDR3 protein: ASKKDSQETQY
V gene: TRBV2; D gene: .; clone size: .; CDR3 protein: ASSEASRAEAF
V gene: TRBV11-2; D gene: .; clone size: .; CDR3 protein: ASSYRQDQETQY
V gene: TRBV11-1; D gene: .; clone size: .; CDR3 protein: ASSSYTTDTQY
V gene: TRBV6-5; D gene: .; clone size: .; CDR3 protein: ASSREAASTDTQY
V gene: TRBV7-9; D gene: .; clone size: .; CDR3 protein: ASSSRTVDRNEKLF
V gene: TRBV6-1; D gene: .; clone size: .; CDR3 protein: ASSEFDRTNQPQH
V gene: TRBV6-5; D gene: .; clone size: few; CDR3 protein: ASSSDREPRDYGYT
V gene: TRBV28; D gene: TRBD1; clone size: .; CDR3 protein: ASSLTQGERAKNIQY
V gene: TRBV19; D gene: TRBD1; clone size: .; CDR3 protein: ASSSVGTGNNQPQH
V gene: TRBV20-1; D gene: .; clone size: .; CDR3 protein: SASNRGNTEAF
V gene: TRBV19; D gene: .; clone size: .; CDR3 protein: ASTYQTGLGQPQH
V gene: TRBV19; D gene: .; clone size: .; CDR3 protein: ASRPVGGEDTQY
V gene: TRBV2; D gene: .; clone size: .; CDR3 protein: ASSEDREGYT
V gene: TRBV2; D gene: .; clone size: .; CDR3 protein: ASSEATRGLRQF
V gene: TRBV6-5; D gene: .; clone size: .; CDR3 protein: ASSYSGRASYEQY
V gene: TRBV10-1; D gene: TRBD2; clone size: .; CDR3 protein: ASSDSGGAEEQF
V gene: TRBV10-1; D gene: .; clone size: .; CDR3 protein: ASSESVRAGNTIY
V gene: TRBV20-1; D gene: TRBD2; clone size: .; CDR3 protein: SASMPSGANEQF
V gene: TRBV3-1/TRBV3-2; D gene: .; clone size: .; CDR3 protein: ASSQLGKMQGAEQF
V gene: TRBV5-1; D gene: TRBD2; clone size: .; CDR3 protein: ASSWLAGGGGEQF